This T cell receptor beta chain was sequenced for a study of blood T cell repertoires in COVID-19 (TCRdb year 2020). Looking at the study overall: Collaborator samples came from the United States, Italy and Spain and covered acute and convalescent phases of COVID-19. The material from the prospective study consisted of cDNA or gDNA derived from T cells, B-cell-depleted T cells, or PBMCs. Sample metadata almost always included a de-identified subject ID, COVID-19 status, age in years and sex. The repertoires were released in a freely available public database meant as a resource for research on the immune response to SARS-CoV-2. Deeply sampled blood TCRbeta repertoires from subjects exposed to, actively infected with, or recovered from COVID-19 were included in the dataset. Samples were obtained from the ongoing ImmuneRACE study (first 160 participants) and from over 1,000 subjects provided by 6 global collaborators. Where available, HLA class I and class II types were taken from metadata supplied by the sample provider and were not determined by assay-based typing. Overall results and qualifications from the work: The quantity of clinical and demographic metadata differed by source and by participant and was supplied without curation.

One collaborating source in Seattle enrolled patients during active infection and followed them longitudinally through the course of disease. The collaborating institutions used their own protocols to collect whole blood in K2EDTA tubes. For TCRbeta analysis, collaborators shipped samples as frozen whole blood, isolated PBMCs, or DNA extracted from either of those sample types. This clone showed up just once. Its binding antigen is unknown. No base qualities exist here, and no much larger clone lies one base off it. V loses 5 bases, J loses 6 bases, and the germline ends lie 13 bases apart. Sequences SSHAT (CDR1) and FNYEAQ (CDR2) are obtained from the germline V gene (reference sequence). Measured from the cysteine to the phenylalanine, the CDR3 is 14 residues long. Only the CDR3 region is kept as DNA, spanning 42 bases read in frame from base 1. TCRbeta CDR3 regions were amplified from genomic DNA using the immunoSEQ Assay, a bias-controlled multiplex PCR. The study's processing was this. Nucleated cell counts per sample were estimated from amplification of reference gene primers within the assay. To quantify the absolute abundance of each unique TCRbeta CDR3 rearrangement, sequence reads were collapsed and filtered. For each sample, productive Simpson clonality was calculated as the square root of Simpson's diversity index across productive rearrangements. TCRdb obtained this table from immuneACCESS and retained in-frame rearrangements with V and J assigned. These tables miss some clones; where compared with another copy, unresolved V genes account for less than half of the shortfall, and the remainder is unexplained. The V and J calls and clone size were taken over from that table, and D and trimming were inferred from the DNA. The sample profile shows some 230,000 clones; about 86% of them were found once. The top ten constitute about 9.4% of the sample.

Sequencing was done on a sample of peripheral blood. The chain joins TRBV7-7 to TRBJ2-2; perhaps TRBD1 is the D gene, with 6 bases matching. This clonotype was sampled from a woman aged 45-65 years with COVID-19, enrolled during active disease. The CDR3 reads CASSRDRLAGELFF. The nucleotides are TGTGCCAGCAGCCGCGACAGGCTTGCCGGGGAGCTGTTTTTT.